This T cell receptor (beta chain) was observed in a study of spatial heterogeneity in lung cancer. Study-level background: Around 22 months after resection was the median timing of the follow-up PBMC samples, which were sequenced when available. An average of more than ten raw reads was observed per unique TCR and UMI combination.

TCR cDNA molecules were tagged individually, and each one carried a unique molecular identifier. In TCRdb, the 5' RACE reads were re-called with MiXCR into one record per CDR3 protein. The sample has over 95,000 distinct CDR3 sequences; roughly a tenth are singletons. Regarding time point: blood at routine non-recurrence follow-up after resection. Whole RNA, which was extracted from tumor, nontumor lung tissue or frozen PBMC, was sequenced without any cell sorting. The ends lost 6 bases at V and 4 bases at J; junction bases unmatched: 5. This CDR3 spans 14 amino acids. The chain carries TRBV12-3 or TRBV12-4 and TRBJ2-2; TRBD1 aligns across 7 bases. The source was PBMCs, collected at follow-up. The clonotype originates from a female donor with early-stage non-small cell lung cancer. CDR3 bases: TGTGCCAGCAGAAGCAGGGGGTTCACCGGGGAGCTGTTTTTT. It translates to CASRSRGFTGELFF.